The TCR beta chain described here comes from a study of T cell responses to AZD1222 COVID-19 vaccine. Comments on this clone: Its specificity is not known.

Libraries were prepared by immunoSEQ multiplex PCR; TCRdb keeps only in-frame clonotypes and omits some of them. This repertoire shows hundreds of thousands of clones, just over 90% found once; its top ten account for roughly 1%. Study-level findings and limits: Donors, mostly white British, included more females; clonal diversity was possibly underestimated. Spike-specific TCR breadth and depth both grew after two AZD1222 doses. The study identified only a handful of AZD1222 recipients as seropositive at baseline. Reportedly, nearly half the spike-specific TCRs target unmutated variant regions.

The CDR3 contains 17 residues. The V end was cut by 0 bases, the J end by 1 base, with 14 bases between. CDR1 is SGHRS, CDR2 YFSETQ, per germline. The V and J genes are TRBV5-1 and TRBJ2-1, with D possibly being TRBD2 (6 bases). The starting material was peripheral blood, obtained on day 0 of MenACWY control vaccination. This receptor was taken from an adult in good health. The CDR3 DNA is TGCGCCAGCAGCTTGGGACTAGGGGAGGTGTCCTACAATGAGCAGTTCTTC. This gives the protein CASSLGLGEVSYNEQFF.